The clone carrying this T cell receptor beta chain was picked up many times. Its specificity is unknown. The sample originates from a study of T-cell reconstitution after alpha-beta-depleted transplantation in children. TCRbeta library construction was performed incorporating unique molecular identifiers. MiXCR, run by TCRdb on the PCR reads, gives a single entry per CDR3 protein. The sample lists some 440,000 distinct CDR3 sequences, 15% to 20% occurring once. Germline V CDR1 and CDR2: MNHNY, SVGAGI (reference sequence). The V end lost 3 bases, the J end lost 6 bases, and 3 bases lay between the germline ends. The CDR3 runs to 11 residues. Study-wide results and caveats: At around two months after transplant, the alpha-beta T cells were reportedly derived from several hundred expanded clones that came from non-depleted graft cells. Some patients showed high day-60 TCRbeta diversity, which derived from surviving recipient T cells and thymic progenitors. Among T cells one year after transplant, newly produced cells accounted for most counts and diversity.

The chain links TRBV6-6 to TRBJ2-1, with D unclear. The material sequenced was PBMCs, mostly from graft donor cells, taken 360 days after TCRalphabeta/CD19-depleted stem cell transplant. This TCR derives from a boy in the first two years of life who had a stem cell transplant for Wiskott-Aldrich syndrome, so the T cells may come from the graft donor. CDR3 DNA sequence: TGTGCCAGCAGTTATCCCAATGAGCAGTTCTTC. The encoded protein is CASSYPNEQFF.